These 19 T cell receptor beta chains came from one sample sequenced in a study of blood T cells in healthy people across ages. Primed by a sample-barcoded 5' primer and a J-beta primer mix, a second PCR proceeded for roughly 7 to 11 cycles. TCRdb fed the 5' RACE reads into MiXCR, producing one record per CDR3 protein. The table lists over 500,000 distinct CDR3 sequences, 27% of them singletons. The same data also contributed to another study, on T cells of mothers and their children.

The sequenced material came from blood. The receptors originated from a boy aged 2-15 years in good health.

This clonotype has more than one count but fewer than ten. The chain recombines TRBV6-1 with TRBJ2-1; TRBD2 matches 15 bases. J lost 7 bases, V lost 6 bases, and 13 bases had no gene match. Germline CDR1 is MNHNS and CDR2 is SASEGT. This CDR3 comprises 18 residues. Here the CDR3 reads CASSTHGTSGRRGNEQFF. CDR3 DNA: TGTGCCAGCAGCACTCACGGGACTAGCGGGAGGCGGGGAAATGAGCAGTTCTTC.

This clonotype turned up a few times. V usage is TRBV20-1 and J usage is TRBJ2-7; D is perhaps TRBD1 (5 bases). V was cut by 2 bases and J by 3 bases, with 8 bases left in between. The CDR3 has 12 residues. Germline CDR1 reads DFQATT; CDR2 reads SNEGSKA (reference sequence). This CDR3 reads CSARQGGYEQYF. In DNA, the CDR3 is TGCAGTGCTAGACAGGGCGGCTACGAGCAGTACTTC.

Here the CDR3 reads CASTWGRLAGEGETQYF. The CDR3 nucleotides read TGTGCCAGCACGTGGGGGCGGCTAGCGGGAGAGGGAGAGACCCAGTACTTC. The chain has TRBV7-9 and TRBJ2-5; TRBD2 matches at 10 bases. In germline, CDR1 is SEHNR, CDR2 FQNEAQ (reference sequence). V shed 7 bases, J shed 4 bases, and the junction held 15 bases outside the gene matches. This CDR3 has 17 amino acids.

In DNA form, the CDR3 reads TGTGCCAGCAGTTCCGGGGTCTTTATGAACACTGAAGCTTTCTTT. This encodes CASSSGVFMNTEAFF. The chain links TRBV27 to TRBJ1-1; D gene ambiguous. Germline loops: CDR1 MNHEY, CDR2 SMNVEV (reference sequence). This CDR3 region has 15 residues. The V end was cut by 4 bases, the J end by 0 bases, with 12 bases between.

The sample holds a few counts of this clonotype. The genes are TRBV7-9 and TRBJ1-3, with no clear D. V shed 5 bases and J shed 3 bases, with 14 bases lying between them. CDR1 SEHNR and CDR2 FQNEAQ come from the germline V gene (reference sequence). This CDR3 has 15 residues. The CDR3 loop reads CASSLYSDFGNTIYF. CDR3 DNA sequence: TGTGCCAGCAGCCTCTACTCGGACTTTGGAAACACCATATATTTT.

This chain connects TRBV10-3 to TRBJ2-3; 7 nucleotides agree with TRBD2. The CDR3 covers 16 residues. Trimming cost V 7 bases and J 0 bases; bases outside gene matches: 10. The germline V gene has CDR1 ENHRY and CDR2 SYGVKD. CDR3 region: CAINPFSGSSTDTQYF. The CDR3 nucleotides read TGTGCCATCAATCCTTTTAGCGGGTCTAGCACAGATACGCAGTATTTT.

The chain is built from TRBV7-8 and TRBJ1-4; 7 positions agree with TRBD1. Unmatched junction bases numbered 10, after V lost 5 bases and J lost 4 bases. Germline V gene sequence: CDR1 SGHVS, CDR2 FQNEAQ. The CDR3 is 16 amino acids. Written as DNA, the CDR3 is TGTGCCAGCAGCCAACTCCCAGGGGGTTTTAATGAAAAACTGTTTTTT. It translates to CASSQLPGGFNEKLFF.

The rearrangement joins TRBV10-3 to TRBJ2-5, with 9 bases identical to TRBD1. CDR3 length: 16 amino acids. J gave up 2 bases and V 4 bases, and 8 bases lay outside the gene matches. Germline CDR1 reads ENHRY; CDR2 reads SYGVKD. CDR3 bases: TGTGCCATCAGTGGGGGGACAGGGATAACACAAGAGACCCAGTACTTC. Protein: CAISGGTGITQETQYF.

V is TRBV18 and J is TRBJ1-2; D is perhaps TRBD1 (5 bases). The CDR3 runs to 15 residues. Germline V gene sequence: CDR1 KGHSH, CDR2 LQKENI. With 2 bases removed from V and 3 bases from J, the gap between germline ends came to 13 bases. The CDR3 DNA sequence: TGTGCCAGCTCACCATCGGTGGGGCGCGACTATGGCTACACCTTC. This codes for CASSPSVGRDYGYTF.

This clonotype came up a few times. This chain joins TRBV10-3 and TRBJ2-1; no reliable D call. Per the germline V gene, CDR1 is ENHRY and CDR2 is SYGVKD. Trimming took 4 bases from V and 4 from J, leaving 8 bases between them. This CDR3 has 13 amino acids. CDR3 in DNA: TGTGCCATCAGTGCCGACGGTTACAATGAGCAGTTCTTC. This encodes CAISADGYNEQFF.

The chain is built from TRBV15 and TRBJ2-7; the match to TRBD2 covers 12 bases. The last part of the DNA fits TRBJ2-1 better; the J call may be wrong. This CDR3 contains 14 residues. Germline CDR1 and CDR2: LNHNV and YYDKDF (reference sequence). As DNA, the CDR3 is TGTGCCACCAGCATGGGACTAGCGGGCGGGGAGCAGTTCTTC. Protein sequence: CATSMGLAGGEQFF.

As to this clonotype: At one boundary the junction diverges from the germline segment, which might be a read error. The rearrangement uses TRBV7-2 and TRBJ1-4; 9 bases line up with TRBD1. The CDR3 has 13 amino acids. CDR1 SGHTA and CDR2 FQGNSA come from the germline V gene. Written as DNA, the CDR3 is TGTGCCAGCAGCGGACAGGGGAATGAAAGACTGTTTTTT. It yields the protein CASSGQGNERLFF.

This chain joins TRBV5-1 and TRBJ2-5; D gene uncertain. The germline V and J ends were trimmed by 4 bases and 0 bases, with 10 bases remaining between them. Germline assignment: CDR1 SGHRS and CDR2 YFSETQ. The CDR3 extends over 14 amino acids. CDR3 amino acids: CASSSRWDQETQYF. CDR3 bases: TGCGCCAGCAGCAGTAGATGGGACCAAGAGACCCAGTACTTC.

This rearrangement joins TRBV27 to TRBJ2-1; TRBD2 might be the D (7 bases). Trimming cost V 3 bases and J 3 bases, with 12 bases left between them. CDR3 length: 15 residues. The germline CDR1 and CDR2 sequences are MNHEY and SMNVEV (reference sequence). The CDR3: CASSLGRGYYNEQFF. For the CDR3, the DNA is TGTGCCAGCAGTTTGGGGAGGGGGTACTACAATGAGCAGTTCTTC.

J is TRBJ1-2 and V is TRBV29-1; possibly TRBD1 for D (6 bases). The CDR3 spans 12 residues. V was shortened by 0 bases and J by 8 bases, with 10 bases between the two germline ends. Germline-derived CDR1 and CDR2 are SQVTM and ANQGSEA. The CDR3 DNA follows: TGCAGCGTTGAAGAAGGAGGGGGAGGCTACACCTTC. It codes for CSVEEGGGGYTF.

This clonotype showed up many times. The J gene is TRBJ1-1, the V gene TRBV29-1; TRBD1 might be the D (5 bases). The ends were cut back, 5 bases at V and 1 base at J, with 8 bases in the middle. The CDR3 is made up of 12 amino acids. Per the germline V gene, CDR1 is SQVTM and CDR2 is ANQGSEA. The CDR3 DNA reads as TGCAGCGTTAGGGACCAGAACACTGAAGCTTTCTTT. Its protein product is CSVRDQNTEAFF.

In this sample, this clonotype turned up a few times. The J gene is TRBJ2-5, the V gene TRBV12-3 or TRBV12-4; 9 bases are a match to TRBD1. V was pared by 3 bases and J by 2 bases, with 7 bases of the junction left unmatched. The CDR3 totals 16 residues. In DNA form, the CDR3 reads TGTGCCAGCAGTTTCGGACTAGGACAGGGGCAAGAGACCCAGTACTTC. This gives the protein CASSFGLGQGQETQYF.

The table lists this clonotype with many counts. This sequence joins TRBV5-1 and TRBJ2-2; 11 bases map to TRBD2. CDR1 SGHRS and CDR2 YFSETQ come from the germline V gene. The junction had 10 bases not matched to a gene; V was cut back by 4 bases and J by 2 bases. This CDR3 spans 18 amino acids. The CDR3 spells CASSRLAGLTGNTGELFF. The CDR3 DNA sequence: TGCGCCAGCAGCCGACTAGCGGGGCTCACGGGAAACACCGGGGAGCTGTTTTTT.

This clonotype was seen a few times. The chain uses TRBV12-3 or TRBV12-4 and TRBJ2-3; tentatively, D is TRBD2 (6 bases). The CDR3 length is 15 residues. Trimming took off 4 bases at V and 5 bases at J, with 16 bases between the two ends. The CDR3 DNA is TGTGCCAGCAGTTCGAGGGACTCGGCCGTAGATACGCAGTATTTT. Translation: CASSSRDSAVDTQYF.